The present entry profiles one T cell receptor beta chain with its context. Enrolment of Seattle patients took place during active infection, and they were followed longitudinally. As handled by the study authors: Reference gene primer amplification gave estimated nucleated cell counts. Generated by immunoSEQ multiplex PCR, the TCRdb table keeps only in-frame clones and is missing some. V, J and clone size reflect that table, while D and trimming were determined from the DNA. The repertoire has hundreds of thousands of clones, about 90% of them found once; the top ten carry about 0.91%. This entry comes from a study of blood T cell repertoires in COVID-19. Study information: Sites across the United States, Italy and Spain contributed samples from acute and convalescent COVID-19.

This receptor was taken from a man aged 18 to 30 with COVID-19, enrolled during active disease. Material for sequencing was peripheral blood.

DNA of the CDR3: TGTGCCAGCTCACCACCTAGCCTAGCCAAAAACATTCAGTACTTC. It encodes CASSPPSLAKNIQYF. This chain joins TRBV18 and TRBJ2-4; D is uncertain. Trimming took 0 bases from V and 0 from J, leaving 6 bases between them. The CDR3 is made up of 15 amino acids. From germline, CDR1 is KGHSH and CDR2 LQKENI.